The 5 T cell receptor beta chains presented below share a single source sample, sequenced in a study of prognosis after radiotherapy for stage I lung cancer. Using two-round multiplex PCR, the authors amplified TCR beta CDR3 from genomic DNA. With primers specific to each TRBV and TRBJ gene, the first-round PCR was performed. A single record per CDR3 protein comes from TCRdb applying MiXCR to the multiplex PCR reads. The sample holds 10,000 to 15,000 distinct CDR3 sequences, approximately 40% seen once. This specimen was PBMCs, taken before or after stereotactic body radiation therapy (not recorded which). The receptors shown here come from a donor aged 50 or older with non-small cell lung cancer.

This clonotype was counted ten times or more. The junction shows a germline mismatch at one end, possibly a read error. V usage is TRBV15 and J usage is TRBJ2-5, with a tentative D call TRBD1 (6 bases). This CDR3 is built from 15 residues. Germline CDR1 is LNHNV and CDR2 is YYDKDF (reference sequence). The CDR3 region is CATSRDRRNLETQYF. For the CDR3, the DNA is TGTGCCACCAGCCGAGACAGGAGGAACTTAGAGACCCAGTACTTC.

The chain couples TRBV13 to TRBJ1-1, with D possibly TRBD1 on 6 matching bases. Trimming stripped 2 bases from V and 0 bases from J, with 10 bases between. The CDR3 is 15 amino acids. Germline V gives CDR1 PRHDT, CDR2 FYEKMQ (reference sequence). The CDR3 nucleotides are TGTGCCAGCAGCTTATCGGACAGAATGAACACTGAAGCTTTCTTT. As protein: CASSLSDRMNTEAFF. Combining the CDR3 with reference TRBV13 and TRBJ1-1 gives the whole variable domain AAGVIQSPRHLIKEKRETATLKCYPIPRHDTVYWYQQGPGQDPQFLISFYEKMQSDKGSIPDRFSAQQFSDYHSELNMSSLELGDSALYFCASSLSDRMNTEAFFGQGTRLTVV.

The chain links TRBV20-1 to TRBJ1-5; TRBD1 agrees at 8 bases. Germline V gene lookup returns CDR1 DFQATT and CDR2 SNEGSKA (reference sequence). V shed 3 bases, J shed 7 bases, and the junction held 11 bases outside the gene matches. The CDR3 spans 15 residues. As DNA, the CDR3 is TGCAGTGCTAGCCTTTTGCGACAGGGGTGGCAGCCCCAGCATTTT. Translation: CSASLLRQGWQPQHF.

This clonotype was seen just once. This CDR3 reads CASSYSQRQLNQPQHF. The CDR3 DNA is TGTGCCAGCAGTTACTCCCAGAGGCAGTTAAATCAGCCCCAGCATTTT. The chain links TRBV6-2 or TRBV6-3 to TRBJ1-5; no reliable D call. V lost 0 bases to trimming and J lost 4 bases, with 13 bases between them. This CDR3 has 16 residues. CDR1 MNHEY and CDR2 SVGEGT come from the germline V gene.

This chain joins TRBV30 and TRBJ1-2; the match to TRBD1 covers 11 bases. The V and J ends lost 5 bases and 3 bases, in that order; junction bases with no gene match: 5. Germline V gene lookup returns CDR1 GTSNPN and CDR2 SVGIG (reference sequence). The CDR3 contains 14 residues. DNA of the CDR3: TGTGCCTGGGCGGGACAGGGGGACGACTATGGCTACACCTTC. The encoded protein is CAWAGQGDDYGYTF.